Detailed here is one T cell receptor beta chain. Authors' processing steps: Reference gene primers were amplified, and this amplification served to estimate nucleated cell counts. The table came from immunoSEQ multiplex PCR; TCRdb's copy has only in-frame clones and leaves some out. V, J and clone size derive from that table, while D and trimming were established from the DNA sequence. The sample holds approximately 53,000 clones, about nine tenths seen once. The data stem from a study of blood T cell repertoires in COVID-19. Study-wide background: Material from acute and convalescent COVID-19 was sourced from the United States, Italy and Spain.

V was shortened by 5 bases and J by 1 base, with 15 bases between the two germline ends. CDR1 SQVTM and CDR2 ANQGSEA come from the germline V gene. CDR3 length: 15 residues. It was during active infection that Seattle patients were enrolled and then longitudinally followed. Sequenced: peripheral blood. This receptor was identified in an elderly woman with COVID-19, enrolled during active disease. The gene calls are TRBV29-1 and TRBJ1-5; D is uncertain. Here the CDR3 DNA reads TGCAGCGTTAGGGCGGGCGGTGGAAGCAATCAGCCCCAGCATTTT. Its protein is CSVRAGGGSNQPQHF.